This T cell receptor beta chain comes out of a study of T cell clonotyping in hematopoietic cell transplantation. Study details: Pretransplant recipient samples were taken after cytoreduction.

To note about this clone: Its target is unknown.

The CDR3 sequence is 13 residues long. Trimming stripped 0 bases from V and 6 bases from J, with 11 bases between. Germline V gene lookup returns CDR1 GTSNPN and CDR2 SVGIG (reference sequence). The method was immunoSEQ multiplex PCR; TCRdb's version includes in-frame clones alone and lacks a portion of them. The profile covers under 45,000 clones, with 85% to 95% appearing a single time and about 1.6% taken by the ten largest. Study findings and constraints: Pathologically expanded recipient clonotypes increased progressively from day 30 to day 180 as diversity fell. Graft donor and pretransplant recipient Inverse Simpson Index values predicted broader posttransplant TCR diversity. CD4 and CD8 repertoire contributions could not be separated without sorting.

Time point defined: recipient sample about 28 days before transplant, after cytoreduction. This sequence originates from a man aged 35 to 55 with chronic myeloid leukemia. Some clones in this sample may be carry-over from other donors' samples. The sequenced sample was peripheral blood mononuclear cells, obtained before stem cell transplant. The chain links TRBV30 to TRBJ1-2; no definite D call. Here the CDR3 DNA reads TGTGCCTGGAGTGTACTAGCGGAGGATGGCTACACCTTC. It encodes CAWSVLAEDGYTF.